What follows describes a single T cell receptor beta chain. Its antigen is not identified. Donors sampled were nominally healthy, though unrecorded immune exposures were likely. This entry comes from a study of cytomegalovirus exposure and HLA in healthy donors. The study's findings and limits: A few of the chains that were CMV-associated were confirmed in vitro to be specific for CMV antigens. The investigators catalogued 150 to 200 TCR beta chains as cytomegalovirus-associated.

PCR involved 60 Vbeta and 13 Jbeta primers. The table came from immunoSEQ multiplex PCR; TCRdb's copy has only in-frame clones and leaves some out. The table includes fewer than 200,000 clones, over 65% detected once. The specimen was PBMCs. The sequence was collected from a female donor in good health and CMV-seronegative.

Here the CDR3 reads CASSLLRDTQYF. CDR3 DNA sequence: TGTGCCAGCAGCCTCTTACGGGATACGCAGTATTTT. The chain is built from TRBV7-2 and TRBJ2-3; D remains ambiguous. Trimming took off 5 bases at V and 6 bases at J, with 9 bases between the two ends. The CDR3 totals 12 residues. The V gene's germline CDR1 is SGHTA and CDR2 FQGNSA.